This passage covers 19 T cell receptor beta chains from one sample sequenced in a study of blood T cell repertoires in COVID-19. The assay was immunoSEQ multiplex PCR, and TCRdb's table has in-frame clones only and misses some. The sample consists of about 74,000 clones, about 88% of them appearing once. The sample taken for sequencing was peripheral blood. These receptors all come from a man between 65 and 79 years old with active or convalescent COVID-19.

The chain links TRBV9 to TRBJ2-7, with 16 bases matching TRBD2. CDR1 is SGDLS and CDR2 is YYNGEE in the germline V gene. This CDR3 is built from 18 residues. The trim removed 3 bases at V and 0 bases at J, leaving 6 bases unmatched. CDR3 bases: TGTGCCAGCAGCGAGGGGACTAGCGGGGGGGCGAGCTCCTACGAGCAGTACTTC. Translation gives CASSEGTSGGASSYEQYF.

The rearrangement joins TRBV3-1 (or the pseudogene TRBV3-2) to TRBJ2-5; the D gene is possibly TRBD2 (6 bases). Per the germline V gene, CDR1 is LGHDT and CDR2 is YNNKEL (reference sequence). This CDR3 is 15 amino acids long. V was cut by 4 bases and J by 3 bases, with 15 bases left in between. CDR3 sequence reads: CASSRGTREEETQYF. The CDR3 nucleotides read TGTGCCAGCAGCCGAGGGACGAGGGAGGAAGAGACCCAGTACTTC.

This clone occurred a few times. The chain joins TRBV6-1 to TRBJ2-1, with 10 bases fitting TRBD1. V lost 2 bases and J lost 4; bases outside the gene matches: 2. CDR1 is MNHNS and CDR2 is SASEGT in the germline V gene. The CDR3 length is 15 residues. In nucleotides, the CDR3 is TGTGCCAGCAGTGAACAGGGACAGGGGTACAATGAGCAGTTCTTC. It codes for CASSEQGQGYNEQFF.

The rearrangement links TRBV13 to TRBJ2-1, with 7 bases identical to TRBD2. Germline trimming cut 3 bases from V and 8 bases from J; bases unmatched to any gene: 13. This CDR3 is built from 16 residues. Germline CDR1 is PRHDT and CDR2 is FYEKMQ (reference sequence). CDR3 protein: CASSLLTGGRRDEQFF. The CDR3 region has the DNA TGTGCCAGCAGCTTGCTCACCGGGGGGAGAAGGGATGAGCAGTTCTTC.

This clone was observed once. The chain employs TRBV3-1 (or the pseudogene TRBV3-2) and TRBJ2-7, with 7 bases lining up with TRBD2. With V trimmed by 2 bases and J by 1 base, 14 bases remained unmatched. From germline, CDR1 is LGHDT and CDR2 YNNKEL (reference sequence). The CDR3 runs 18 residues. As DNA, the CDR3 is TGTGCCAGCAGCCAATTACCCCCGAAACTAGCGAGTTCCTACGAGCAGTACTTC. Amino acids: CASSQLPPKLASSYEQYF.

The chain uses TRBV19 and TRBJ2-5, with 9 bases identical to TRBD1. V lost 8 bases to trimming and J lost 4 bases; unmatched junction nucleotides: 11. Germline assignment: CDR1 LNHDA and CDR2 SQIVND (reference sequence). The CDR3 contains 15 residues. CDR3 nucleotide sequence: TGTGCCAGTCGCTATAGGGACAGGGTTGTAGAGACCCAGTACTTC. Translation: CASRYRDRVVETQYF.

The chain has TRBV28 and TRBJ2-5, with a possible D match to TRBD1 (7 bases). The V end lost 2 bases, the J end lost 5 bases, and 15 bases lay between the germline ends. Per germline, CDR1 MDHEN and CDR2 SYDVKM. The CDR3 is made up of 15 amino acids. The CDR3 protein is CASSLLAGGTETQYF. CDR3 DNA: TGTGCCAGCAGTTTACTGGCAGGGGGGACGGAGACCCAGTACTTC.

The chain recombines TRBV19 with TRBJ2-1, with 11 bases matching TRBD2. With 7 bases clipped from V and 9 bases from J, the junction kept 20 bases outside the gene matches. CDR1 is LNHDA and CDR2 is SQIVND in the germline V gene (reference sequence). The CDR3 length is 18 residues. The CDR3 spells CASTLGTSGGTMVPEQFF. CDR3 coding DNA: TGTGCCAGTACCCTCGGGACTAGCGGCGGTACAATGGTCCCTGAGCAGTTCTTC.

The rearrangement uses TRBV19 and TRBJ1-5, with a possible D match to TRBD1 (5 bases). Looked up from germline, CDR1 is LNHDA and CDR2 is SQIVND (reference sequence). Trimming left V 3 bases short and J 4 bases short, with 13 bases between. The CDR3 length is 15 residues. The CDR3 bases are TGTGCCAGTAGTATGACACCCCAGGGTAATCAGCCCCAGCATTTT. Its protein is CASSMTPQGNQPQHF. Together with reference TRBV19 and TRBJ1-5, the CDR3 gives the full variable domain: DGGITQSPKYLFRKEGQNVTLSCEQNLNHDAMYWYRQDPGQGLRLIYYSQIVNDFQKGDIAEGYSVSREKKESFPLTVTSAQKNPTAFYLCASSMTPQGNQPQHFGDGTRLSIL.

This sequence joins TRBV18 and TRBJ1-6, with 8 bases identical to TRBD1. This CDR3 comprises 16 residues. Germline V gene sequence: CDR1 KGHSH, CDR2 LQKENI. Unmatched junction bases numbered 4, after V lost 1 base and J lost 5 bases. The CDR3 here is CASSPLGGQDNSPLHF. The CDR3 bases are TGTGCCAGCTCACCACTTGGGGGACAGGATAATTCACCCCTCCACTTT.

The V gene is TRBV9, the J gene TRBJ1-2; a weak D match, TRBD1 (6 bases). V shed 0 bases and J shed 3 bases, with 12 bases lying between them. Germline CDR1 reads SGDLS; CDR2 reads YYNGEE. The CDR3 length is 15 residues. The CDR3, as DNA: TGTGCCAGCAGCGTAGAACAGGGCCGGTACTATGGCTACACCTTC. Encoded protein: CASSVEQGRYYGYTF.

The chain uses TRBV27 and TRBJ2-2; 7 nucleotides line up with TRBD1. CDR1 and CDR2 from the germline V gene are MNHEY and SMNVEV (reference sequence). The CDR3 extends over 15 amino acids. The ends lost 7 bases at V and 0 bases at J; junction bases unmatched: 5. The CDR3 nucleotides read TGTGCCAGCACCCGACAGGGCTCGAACACCGGGGAGCTGTTTTTT. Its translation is CASTRQGSNTGELFF.

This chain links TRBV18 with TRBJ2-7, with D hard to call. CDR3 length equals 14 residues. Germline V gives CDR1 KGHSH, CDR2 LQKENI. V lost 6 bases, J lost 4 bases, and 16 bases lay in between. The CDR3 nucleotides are TGTGCCAGCTCGCCCCCTAGTGCTCGGTACGAGCAGTACTTC. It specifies CASSPPSARYEQYF.

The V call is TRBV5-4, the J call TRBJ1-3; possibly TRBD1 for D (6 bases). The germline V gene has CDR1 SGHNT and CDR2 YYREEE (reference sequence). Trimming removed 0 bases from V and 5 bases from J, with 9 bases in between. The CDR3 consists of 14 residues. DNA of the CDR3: TGTGCCAGCAGCTTGGCGGGACAAAGAAACACCATATATTTT. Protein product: CASSLAGQRNTIYF.

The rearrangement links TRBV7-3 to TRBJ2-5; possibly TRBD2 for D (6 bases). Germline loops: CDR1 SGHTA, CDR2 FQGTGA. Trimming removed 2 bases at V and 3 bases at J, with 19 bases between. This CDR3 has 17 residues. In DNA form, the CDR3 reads TGTGCCAGCAGCTTACGACCCGGGACTCAAAACGAAGAGACCCAGTACTTC. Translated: CASSLRPGTQNEETQYF.

The CDR3 sequence: CASVPSGLTNYGYTF. The CDR3 nucleotides are TGTGCCAGCGTGCCCAGTGGACTGACTAACTATGGCTACACCTTC. The V call is TRBV7-9, the J call TRBJ1-2; D not resolved. The V end lost 8 bases, the J end lost 0 bases, and 16 bases lay between the germline ends. CDR1 is SEHNR and CDR2 is FQNEAQ in the germline V gene (reference sequence). The CDR3 extends over 15 amino acids.

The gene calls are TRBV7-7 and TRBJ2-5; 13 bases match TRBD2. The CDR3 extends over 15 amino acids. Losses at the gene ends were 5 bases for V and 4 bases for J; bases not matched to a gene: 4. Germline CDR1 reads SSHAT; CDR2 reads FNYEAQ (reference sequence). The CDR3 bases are TGTGCCAGCAGCCAGGGACTAGCGGGACGAGAGACCCAGTACTTC. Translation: CASSQGLAGRETQYF. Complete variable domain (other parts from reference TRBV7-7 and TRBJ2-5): GAGVSQSPRYKVTKRGQDVTLRCDPISSHATLYWYQQALGQGPEFLTYFNYEAQPDKSGLPSDRFSAERPEGSISTLTIQRTEQRDSAMYRCASSQGLAGRETQYFGPGTRLLVL.

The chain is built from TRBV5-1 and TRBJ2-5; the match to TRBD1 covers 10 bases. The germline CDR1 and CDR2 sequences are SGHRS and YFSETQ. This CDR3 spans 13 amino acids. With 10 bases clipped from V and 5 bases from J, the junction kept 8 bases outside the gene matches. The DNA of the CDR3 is TGCGCCTGTTGGGGACAGGGGCGGGAGACCCAGTACTTC. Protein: CACWGQGRETQYF.

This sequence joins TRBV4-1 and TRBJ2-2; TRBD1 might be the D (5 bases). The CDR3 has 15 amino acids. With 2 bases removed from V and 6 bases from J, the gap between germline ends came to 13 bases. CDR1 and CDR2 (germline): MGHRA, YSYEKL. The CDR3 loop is CASSQFWGRAGELFF. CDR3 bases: TGCGCCAGCAGCCAATTCTGGGGCAGGGCCGGGGAGCTGTTTTTT.